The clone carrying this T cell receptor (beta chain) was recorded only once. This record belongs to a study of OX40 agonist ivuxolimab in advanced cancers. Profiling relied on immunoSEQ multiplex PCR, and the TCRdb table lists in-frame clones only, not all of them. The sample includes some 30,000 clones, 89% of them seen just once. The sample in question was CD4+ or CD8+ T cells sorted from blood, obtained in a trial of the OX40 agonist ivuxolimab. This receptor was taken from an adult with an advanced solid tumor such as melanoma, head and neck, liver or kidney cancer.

In DNA, the CDR3 is TGTGCCAGCAGTGAATGGGGATCGTCTAGCACAGATACGCAGTATTTT. Translating gives CASSEWGSSSTDTQYF. This sequence joins TRBV25-1 and TRBJ2-3; no definite D call. This CDR3 has 16 residues. Trimming took 1 base from V and 0 from J, leaving 11 bases between them. Germline CDR1 MGHDK, CDR2 SYGVNS.